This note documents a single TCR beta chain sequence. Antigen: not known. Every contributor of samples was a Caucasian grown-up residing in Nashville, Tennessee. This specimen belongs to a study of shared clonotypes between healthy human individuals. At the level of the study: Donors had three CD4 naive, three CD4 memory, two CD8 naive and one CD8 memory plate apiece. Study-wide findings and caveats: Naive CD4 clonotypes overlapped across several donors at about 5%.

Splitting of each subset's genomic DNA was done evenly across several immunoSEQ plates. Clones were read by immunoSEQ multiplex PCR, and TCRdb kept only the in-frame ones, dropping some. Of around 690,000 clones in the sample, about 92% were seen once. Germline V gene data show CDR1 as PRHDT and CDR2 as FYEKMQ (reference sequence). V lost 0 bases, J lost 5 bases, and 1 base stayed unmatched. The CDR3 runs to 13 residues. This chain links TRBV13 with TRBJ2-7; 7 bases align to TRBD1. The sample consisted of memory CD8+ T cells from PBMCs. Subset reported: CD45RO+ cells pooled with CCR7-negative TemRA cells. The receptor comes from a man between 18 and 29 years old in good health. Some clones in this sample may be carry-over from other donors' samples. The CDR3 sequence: CASSLGGTDEQYF. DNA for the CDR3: TGTGCCAGCAGCTTAGGGGGGACAGACGAGCAGTACTTC.